This T cell receptor beta chain is drawn from a study of blood T cell repertoires in COVID-19. Looking at the study overall: T cells, B-cell-depleted T cells, or PBMCs supplied cDNA or gDNA.

Between the trimmed V and J ends, which lost 0 bases and 8 bases, there was a span of 15 bases. CDR1 SGHTA and CDR2 FQGTGA come from the germline V gene. The CDR3 has 15 residues. Ages ranged from about 18 to 100 years, with residence in some 25 US areas. Recovered Cohort 3 donors showed two negative PCRs, clearance, or symptom resolution. Assay: immunoSEQ multiplex PCR; the TCRdb copy retains only in-frame clones and omits some. The table shows about 290,000 clones, with approximately 91% occurring only once. This clonotype was obtained from a woman between 40 and 55 years old who had recovered from COVID-19. V usage is TRBV7-3 and J usage is TRBJ2-3; D is undetermined. The sequencing input was PBMCs or T cells enriched from blood (not recorded which). CDR3 in DNA: TGTGCCAGCAGCTTAACGCGCGACCCCTCGGGTACGCAGTATTTT. Amino acids: CASSLTRDPSGTQYF.